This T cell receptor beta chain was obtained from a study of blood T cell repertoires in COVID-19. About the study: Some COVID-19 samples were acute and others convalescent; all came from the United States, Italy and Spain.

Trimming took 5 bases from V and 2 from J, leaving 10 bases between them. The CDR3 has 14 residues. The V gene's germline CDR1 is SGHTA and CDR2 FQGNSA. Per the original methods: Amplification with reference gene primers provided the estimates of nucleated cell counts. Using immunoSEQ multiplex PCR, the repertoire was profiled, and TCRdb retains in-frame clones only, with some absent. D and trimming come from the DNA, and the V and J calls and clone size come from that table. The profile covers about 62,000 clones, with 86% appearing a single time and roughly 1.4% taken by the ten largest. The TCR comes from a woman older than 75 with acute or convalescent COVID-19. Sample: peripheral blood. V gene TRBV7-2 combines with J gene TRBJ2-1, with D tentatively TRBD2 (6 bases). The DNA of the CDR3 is TGTGCCAGCAGCCCCGCGGGGACCTACAATGAGCAGTTCTTC. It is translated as CASSPAGTYNEQFF.